This T cell receptor beta chain was identified in a study of T-cell reconstitution after alpha-beta-depleted transplantation in children. Library preparation (for TCRbeta) was performed with unique molecular identifiers. TCRdb processed the PCR reads anew with MiXCR; each CDR3 protein has one entry. Of fewer than 550,000 distinct CDR3 sequences in the sample, roughly a tenth were seen once. Concerning this clonotype itself: A much larger clonotype is one base distant, so this may be a read error.

The sample was PBMCs from the stem cell graft donor, taken from the stem cell graft. This TCR came from a human donor who donated a stem cell graft to a child with acute myeloid leukemia.

Written as DNA, the CDR3 is TGTGCCAGCAGCCCCCTTGGTTCCCTGGGCGACGAGCAGTACTTC. Its protein product is CASSPLGSLGDEQYF. The V call is TRBV7-2, the J call TRBJ2-7, with unresolved D. The germline V gene encodes CDR1 SGHTA and CDR2 FQGNSA. This CDR3 region has 15 residues. V lost 5 bases, J lost 5 bases, and 19 bases lay in between.